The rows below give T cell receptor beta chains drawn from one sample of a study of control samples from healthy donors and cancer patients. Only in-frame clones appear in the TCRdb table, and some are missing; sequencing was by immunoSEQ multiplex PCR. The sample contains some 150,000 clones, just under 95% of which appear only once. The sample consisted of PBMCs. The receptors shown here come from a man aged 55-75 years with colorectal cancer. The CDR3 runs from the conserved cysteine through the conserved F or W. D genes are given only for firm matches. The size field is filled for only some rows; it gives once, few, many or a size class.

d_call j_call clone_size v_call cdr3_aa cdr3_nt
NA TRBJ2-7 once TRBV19 CASSVSGSRQYF TGTGCCAGTAGTGTATCAGGGTCCCGGCAGTACTTC
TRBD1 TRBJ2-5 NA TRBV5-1 CASSPGQGLGETQYF TGCGCCAGCAGCCCGGGACAGGGCCTGGGAGAGACCCAGTACTTC
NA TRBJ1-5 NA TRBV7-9 CASSLGKQPQHF TGTGCCAGCAGCTTAGGGAAACAGCCCCAGCATTTT
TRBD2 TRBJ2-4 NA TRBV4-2 CASSQDGGGNIQYF TGTGCCAGCAGCCAAGATGGGGGGGGGAACATTCAGTACTTC
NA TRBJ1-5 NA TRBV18 CASSPKGPWGNQPQHF TGTGCCAGCTCACCAAAGGGCCCGTGGGGCAATCAGCCCCAGCATTTT
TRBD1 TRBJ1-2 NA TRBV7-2 CASSDRGPNYGYTF TGTGCCAGCAGCGACAGGGGTCCTAACTATGGCTACACCTTC
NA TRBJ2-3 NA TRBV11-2 CASSFGGRTQYF TGTGCCAGCAGCTTTGGGGGGAGAACGCAGTATTTT
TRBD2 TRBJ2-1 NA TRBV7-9 CASSPRASGGYNEQFF TGTGCCAGCAGCCCCCGAGCTAGCGGGGGGTACAATGAGCAGTTCTTC
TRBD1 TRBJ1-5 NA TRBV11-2 CASSPDRDQPQHF TGTGCCAGCAGCCCGGACAGGGATCAGCCCCAGCATTTT
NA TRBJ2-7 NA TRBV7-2 CASSPRQDSSYEQYF TGTGCCAGCAGCCCCAGGCAGGATAGCTCCTACGAGCAGTACTTC
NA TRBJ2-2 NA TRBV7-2 CASSPGFDTGELFF TGTGCCAGCAGCCCCGGGTTTGACACCGGGGAGCTGTTTTTT
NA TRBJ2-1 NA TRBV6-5 CAVGAGTDYNEQFF TGCGCCGTGGGGGCAGGGACCGACTACAATGAGCAGTTCTTC
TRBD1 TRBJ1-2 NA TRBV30 CGTGERVGYTF TGTGGAACAGGGGAACGGGTTGGCTACACCTTC
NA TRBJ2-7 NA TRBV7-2 CASSSYGQTYEQYF TGTGCCAGCAGCTCGTACGGCCAGACCTACGAGCAGTACTTC
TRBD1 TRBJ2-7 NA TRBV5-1 CASSTLTGTAYEQYF TGCGCCAGCAGCACTCTTACCGGGACAGCCTACGAGCAGTACTTC
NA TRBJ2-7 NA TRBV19 CASSLGQSYEQYF TGTGCCAGTAGTCTAGGACAGTCCTACGAGCAGTACTTC
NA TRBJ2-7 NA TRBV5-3 CARGRPGTTTYEQYF TGTGCCAGGGGCAGACCCGGGACAACTACCTACGAGCAGTACTTC
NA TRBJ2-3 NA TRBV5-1 CASSPEGRGSTDTQYF TGCGCCAGCAGCCCGGAGGGGAGGGGGAGCACAGATACGCAGTATTTT
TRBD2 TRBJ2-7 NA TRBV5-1 CASSLGPSGTSYEQYF TGCGCCAGCAGCTTGGGCCCTAGCGGGACCTCCTACGAGCAGTACTTC
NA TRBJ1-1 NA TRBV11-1 CASSWGEGNTEAFF TGTGCCAGCAGCTGGGGCGAGGGGAACACTGAAGCTTTCTTT
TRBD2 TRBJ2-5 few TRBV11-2 CASSLEAGGRQETQYF TGTGCCAGCAGCTTAGAAGCGGGGGGCCGACAAGAGACCCAGTACTTC
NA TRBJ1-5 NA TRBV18 CASSPARGDQPQHF TGTGCCAGCTCACCAGCACGGGGGGATCAGCCCCAGCATTTT
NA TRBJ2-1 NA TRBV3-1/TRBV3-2 CASSQPAGTRAHNEQFF TGTGCCAGCAGCCAACCCGCCGGGACTCGGGCGCACAATGAGCAGTTCTTC
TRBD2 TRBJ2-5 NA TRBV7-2 CASSRTGGQETQYF TGTGCCAGCAGTAGGACGGGGGGTCAAGAGACCCAGTACTTC
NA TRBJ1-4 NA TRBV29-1 CSVRSAHEKLFF TGCAGCGTTCGATCGGCACATGAAAAACTGTTTTTT
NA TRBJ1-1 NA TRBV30 CAWSPPMNTEAFF TGTGCCTGGAGTCCCCCCATGAACACTGAAGCTTTCTTT
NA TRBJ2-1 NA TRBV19 CASSPPAARNEQFF TGTGCCAGTAGTCCCCCCGCTGCGAGAAATGAGCAGTTCTTC
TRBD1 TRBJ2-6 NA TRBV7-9 CASSLVGTDSGANVLTF TGTGCCAGCAGCTTAGTGGGGACAGACTCTGGGGCCAACGTCCTGACTTTC
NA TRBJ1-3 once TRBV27 CASRIRFSGNTIYF TGTGCCAGCAGAATACGTTTCTCTGGAAACACCATATATTTT
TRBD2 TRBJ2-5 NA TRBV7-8 CASSLGSGTTGETQYF TGTGCCAGCAGCTTAGGTAGCGGGACAACAGGGGAGACCCAGTACTTC
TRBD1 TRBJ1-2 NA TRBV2 CASSEGGRGYGYTF TGTGCCAGCAGTGAAGGGGGCAGGGGGTATGGCTACACCTTC
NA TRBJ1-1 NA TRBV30 CAWSVSTEAFF TGTGCCTGGAGTGTATCCACTGAAGCTTTCTTT
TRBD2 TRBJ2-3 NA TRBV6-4 CASRMTSGSTDTQYF TGTGCCAGCAGGATGACTAGCGGAAGCACAGATACGCAGTATTTT
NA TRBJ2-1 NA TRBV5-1 CASSLVGAGYNEQFF TGCGCCAGCAGCTTGGTAGGGGCAGGATACAATGAGCAGTTCTTC
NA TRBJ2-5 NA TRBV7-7 CASSVEQRKTQYF TGTGCCAGCAGCGTGGAACAGAGGAAGACCCAGTACTTC
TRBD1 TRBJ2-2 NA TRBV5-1 CASSRDSSNTGELFF TGCGCCAGCAGTCGGGACAGTTCGAACACCGGGGAGCTGTTTTTT